The 21 T cell receptor beta chains below were found in one sample sequenced in a study of glioma-infiltrating T cells. Using RNA template, CDR3s of TCR alpha and beta were amplified with iRepertoire arm-PCR. MiXCR, run by TCRdb on the multiplex PCR reads, gives a single entry per CDR3 protein. Among fewer than 55,000 distinct CDR3 sequences listed, 20% to 25% were seen once. Sequencing was done on a sample of glioma tissue, nonneoplastic brain tissue, or PBMCs (not recorded which). These receptors all stem from a human donor with low-grade glioma or glioblastoma, undergoing nonglioma brain surgery, or in good health (not recorded which).

This clonotype appeared many times. V is TRBV7-2 and J is TRBJ2-1, with 7 bases fitting TRBD1. There are 19 residues in the CDR3. Germline CDR1 and CDR2: SGHTA and FQGNSA. V trimming: 4 bases; J trimming: 1 base; junction bases outside the gene matches: 16. CDR3: CASSSNRIVNRGSYNEQFF. DNA of the CDR3: TGTGCCAGCAGCTCGAATAGGATAGTTAACAGGGGTTCCTACAATGAGCAGTTCTTC. The entire variable domain, with the rest obtained from reference TRBV7-2 and TRBJ2-1, is as follows: GAGVSQSPSNKVTEKGKDVELRCDPISGHTALYWYRQSLGQGLEFLIYFQGNSAPDKSGLPSDRFSAERTGGSVSTLTIQRTQQEDSAVYLCASSSNRIVNRGSYNEQFFGPGTRLTVL.

On this clonotype: This may stem from a read error, because a much larger clone lies one nucleotide away. This chain uses TRBV4-3 with TRBJ2-1; 7 nucleotides line up with TRBD1. CDR3 length: 16 amino acids. Germline CDR1 is LGHNA and CDR2 is YSLEER. CDR3 protein: CASSQDRRGRNNKQFF. The CDR3 DNA follows: TGCGCCAGCAGCCAAGATCGAAGGGGGCGCAACAATAAGCAGTTCTTC.

This clonotype was counted between two and nine times. The rearrangement links TRBV10-2 to TRBJ2-3; unclear D gene. CDR1 and CDR2 from the germline V gene are WSHSY and SAAADI. This CDR3 region has 16 residues. V lost 4 bases and J 1 base, leaving 15 bases between the germline ends. The CDR3 loop reads CASSAVLPGGTDTQYF. CDR3 DNA: TGCGCCAGCAGTGCAGTCCTCCCGGGTGGCACAGATACGCAGTATTTT.

This clonotype was seen repeatedly, ten times or more. The chain uses TRBV6-2 or TRBV6-3 and TRBJ2-1; 12 positions agree with TRBD2. CDR3 size: 17 residues. Trimming took 1 base from V and 7 from J; bases not matched to a gene: 8. Germline V CDR1 and CDR2: MNHEY, SVGEGT. The CDR3 here is CASSYFRTSGAVNEQFF. CDR3 DNA sequence: TGTGCCAGCAGTTACTTCAGGACTAGCGGGGCTGTAAATGAGCAGTTCTTC.

This chain connects TRBV30 to TRBJ2-5; TRBD2 matches 15 bases. V shed 1 base, J shed 3 bases, and the junction held 6 bases outside the gene matches. The CDR3 length is 17 residues. The germline V gene encodes CDR1 GTSNPN and CDR2 SVGIG (reference sequence). DNA for the CDR3: TGTGCCTGGAGTGCCGGACTAGCGGGGGGGTTAGAAGAGACCCAGTACTTC. Protein product: CAWSAGLAGGLEETQYF.

Many counts were recorded for this clonotype. The CDR3 end shows no conserved phenylalanine or tryptophan, and so a read error is likely. Because the CDR3's place on the DNA is in doubt, the DNA is left out and the CDR3 is given as listed by TCRdb. The chain recombines TRBV12-3 or TRBV12-4 with TRBJ2-1; whether TRBD2, the table's D call, matches the DNA was not checked. With termini counted, the CDR3 has 11 amino acids. The CDR3 loop is CASSLAPSVFI.

This clonotype was seen ten or more times. The V and J genes are TRBV6-6 and TRBJ2-5; D gene unclear. V gave up 0 bases and J gave up 1 base, with 6 bases separating them. Looked up from germline, CDR1 is MNHNY and CDR2 is SVGAGI (reference sequence). This CDR3 contains 14 residues. CDR3 DNA sequence: TGTGCCAGCAGTTACTCGAGGAGCCAAGAGACCCAGTACTTC. Translated, it gives CASSYSRSQETQYF.

In its sample, this clonotype was seen a few times. CDR3 sequence reads: CASSVGLAGEHEQYF. The CDR3 nucleotides read TGTGCCAGCAGCGTGGGACTAGCGGGAGAGCACGAGCAGTACTTC. The genes are TRBV9 and TRBJ2-7; 14 bases line up with TRBD2. Germline lookup yields CDR1 SGDLS and CDR2 YYNGEE. V was clipped by 2 bases and J by 5 bases; unmatched bases: 3. This CDR3 is built from 15 residues.

The chain uses TRBV9 and TRBJ1-6; D is undetermined. This CDR3 spans 14 amino acids. The germline gives CDR1 SGDLS, CDR2 YYNGEE. Trimming took 0 bases from V and 7 from J, leaving 8 bases between them. The CDR3, as DNA: TGTGCCAGCAGCGTAGGGATGCCGAATTCACCCCTCCACTTT. Its protein product is CASSVGMPNSPLHF.

This clonotype came up many times. V is TRBV2 and J is TRBJ1-5, with D maybe TRBD1 (6 bases). This CDR3 has 15 amino acids. Germline V lookup: CDR1 SNHLY, CDR2 FYNNEI. V gave up 5 bases and J gave up 4 bases, with 15 bases separating them. As DNA, the CDR3 is TGTGCCAGCAGTTCAACCGGGACACAGAATCAGCCCCAGCATTTT. It translates to CASSSTGTQNQPQHF.

J is TRBJ2-7 and V is TRBV3-1; no clear D gene. Trimming left V 0 bases short and J 0 bases short, with 9 bases between. The CDR3 totals 15 residues. The V gene's germline CDR1 is LGHDT and CDR2 YNNKEL (reference sequence). The CDR3 spells CASSQEAASSYEQYF. CDR3 DNA sequence: TGTGCCAGCAGCCAAGAGGCAGCCTCCTCCTACGAGCAGTACTTC.

This clonotype was observed at least ten times. The chain combines TRBV6-2 or TRBV6-3 with TRBJ2-7; D not resolved. This CDR3 has 13 residues. Trimming cost V 2 bases and J 2 bases, with 7 bases left between them. CDR1 is MNHEY, CDR2 SVGEGT, per germline. The CDR3 loop is CASSYLRAYEQYF. Here the CDR3 DNA reads TGTGCCAGCAGTTACCTACGGGCCTACGAGCAGTACTTC.

The chain combines TRBV28 with TRBJ1-4; weak D call: TRBD1 (6 bases). Germline CDR1 is MDHEN and CDR2 is SYDVKM. This CDR3 is built from 15 residues. Trimming cost V 7 bases and J 8 bases, with 20 bases left between them. DNA for the CDR3: TGTGCCAGCAATACCACTCGTCCAGGGGCGGAAAAACTGTTTTTT. Residues: CASNTTRPGAEKLFF.

At least ten counts were recorded for this clonotype. The chain carries TRBV7-9 and TRBJ1-5, with D unresolved. V lost 1 base, J lost 0 bases, and 4 bases lay in between. This CDR3 contains 14 residues. Germline loops: CDR1 SEHNR, CDR2 FQNEAQ (reference sequence). The CDR3 is CASSLGYSNQPQHF. The CDR3 DNA reads TGTGCCAGCAGCTTAGGATATAGCAATCAGCCCCAGCATTTT.

In this sample, this clonotype turned up a few times. V and J are TRBV9 and TRBJ1-4, with D possibly matching TRBD1 (5 bases). This CDR3 has 15 residues. The germline V gene encodes CDR1 SGDLS and CDR2 YYNGEE. Trimming shortened V by 3 bases and J by 0 bases, and 9 bases separated the two germline ends. CDR3 sequence: CASSETGATNEKLFF. The CDR3 bases are TGTGCCAGCAGCGAAACAGGTGCAACTAATGAAAAACTGTTTTTT. Full variable domain (missing parts from reference TRBV9 and TRBJ1-4): DSGVTQTPKHLITATGQRVTLRCSPRSGDLSVYWYQQSLDQGLQFLIQYYNGEERAKGNILERFSAQQFPDLHSELNLSSLELGDSALYFCASSETGATNEKLFFGSGTQLSVL.

This clonotype was seen repeatedly, ten times or more. This chain uses TRBV2 with TRBJ2-7, with 9 bases lining up with TRBD1. Germline loops: CDR1 SNHLY, CDR2 FYNNEI. The CDR3 totals 11 residues. V dropped 8 bases and J dropped 4; count of bases not matched to a gene: 0. This CDR3 reads CASGQGYEQYF. The DNA of the CDR3 is TGTGCCAGCGGACAGGGGTACGAGCAGTACTTC. Variable domain in full (rest from reference TRBV2 and TRBJ2-7): EPEVTQTPSHQVTQMGQEVILRCVPISNHLYFYWYRQILGQKVEFLVSFYNNEISEKSEIFDDQFSVERPDGSNFTLKIRSTKLEDSAMYFCASGQGYEQYFGPGTRLTVT.

This clonotype was counted many times. V is TRBV20-1 and J is TRBJ2-1; TRBD2 matches at 10 bases. Germline CDR1 reads DFQATT; CDR2 reads SNEGSKA (reference sequence). J was trimmed by 4 bases and V by 0 bases; bases with no gene match: 3. CDR3 length: 15 amino acids. The CDR3 region is CSARDRLAGYNEQFF. The CDR3 coding sequence is TGCAGTGCTAGAGATCGACTAGCGGGTTACAATGAGCAGTTCTTC.

This clonotype appeared many times. The V gene is TRBV6-2 or TRBV6-3, the J gene TRBJ1-6; the D gene is possibly TRBD1 (6 bases). This CDR3 has 15 amino acids. The germline V gene has CDR1 MNHEY and CDR2 SVGEGT. The V and J ends lost 7 bases and 10 bases respectively, with 20 bases between them. The CDR3 is CASTLSWTAKSPLHF. The DNA for the CDR3 is TGTGCCAGCACCTTATCTTGGACAGCCAAGTCACCCCTCCACTTT.

This clonotype was recorded at least ten times. V is TRBV15 and J is TRBJ2-3; D remains unclear. The V end lost 8 bases, the J end lost 0 bases, and 12 bases lay between the germline ends. The CDR3 spans 14 residues. CDR1 is LNHNV and CDR2 is YYDKDF in the germline V gene (reference sequence). The CDR3 reads CATDSGSSTDTQYF. The CDR3 region has the DNA TGTGCCACCGATTCAGGTTCTAGCACAGATACGCAGTATTTT.

Details on this clonotype: A much larger clone is a single base away; this may be a read error. The chain uses TRBV6-1 and TRBJ2-1; 8 bases are a match to TRBD1. V shed 4 bases and J 4 bases; nucleotides not matched to a gene: 6. The V gene's germline CDR1 is MNHNS and CDR2 SASEGT. The CDR3 spans 15 residues. Here the CDR3 DNA reads TGTGCCAGCAGTGCCAGGACAGGGCATTACAATGAGCAGTTCTTC. Protein: CASSARTGHYNEQFF.

This clonotype was detected only a few times. CDR3 bases: TGTGCCAGCGGCCTGAGGGCGGGCGGTCAGCCCCAGCATTTT. Amino acids: CASGLRAGGQPQHF. The chain employs TRBV12-3 or TRBV12-4 and TRBJ1-5; D ambiguous. The V and J ends lost 8 bases and 6 bases respectively, with 17 bases between them. The CDR3 contains 14 residues.